One T cell receptor beta chain is described in this entry. There is no known antigen for this receptor. Base qualities are not recorded, but no much larger clone differs from it by a single base. This entry belongs to a study of technical replicates of blood from several donors (dated by TCRdb to about 2017). Receptor amplification or capture employed the immunoSEQ multiplex PCR assay. TCRdb holds this immuneACCESS table with in-frame rearrangements only. Some clones are missing; in checked studies, unresolved V genes explain under half, and the rest has no known cause. For this sample there are around 58,000 clones; approximately 86% appear just once. In total, the top ten clones hold under 6.5% of the sample. Its CDR3 holds 14 amino acids, cysteine through phenylalanine. The retained sequence is limited to the CDR3, 42 bases, with the frame set at the first base. The germline V gene encodes CDR1 SGHDT and CDR2 YYEEEE. V is cut by 0 bases and J by 5 bases, and the space between the germline ends is 11 bases.

This sequence was found in a human donor in good health. Some clones in this sample may be carry-over from other donors' samples. The material sequenced was PBMCs. The rearranged segments are TRBV5-6 and TRBJ1-1; matching of 5 bases hints at TRBD1 as the D gene. The CDR3 protein: CASSLEGVRTEAFF. The DNA sequence follows: TGTGCCAGCAGCTTGGAAGGGGTTCGGACTGAAGCTTTCTTT.